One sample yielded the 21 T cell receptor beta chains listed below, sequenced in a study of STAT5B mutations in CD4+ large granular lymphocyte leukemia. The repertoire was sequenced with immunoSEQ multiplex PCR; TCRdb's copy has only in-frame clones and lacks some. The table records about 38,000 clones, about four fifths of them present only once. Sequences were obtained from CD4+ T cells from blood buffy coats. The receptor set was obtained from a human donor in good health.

The CDR3 bases are TGCGCCAGCAGCGGAACAGGGATCAGTCGAGAAAAACTGTTTTTT. The encoded protein is CASSGTGISREKLFF. The chain links TRBV5-1 to TRBJ1-4; D possibly corresponds to TRBD1 (6 bases). CDR1 is SGHRS, CDR2 YFSETQ, per germline. V was cut by 4 bases and J by 8 bases, with 18 bases left in between. The CDR3 spans 15 residues.

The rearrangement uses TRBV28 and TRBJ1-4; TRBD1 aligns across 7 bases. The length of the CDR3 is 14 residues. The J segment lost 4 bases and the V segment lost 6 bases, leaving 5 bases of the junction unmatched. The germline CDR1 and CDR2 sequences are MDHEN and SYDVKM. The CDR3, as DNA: TGTGCCAGCAGACGGGGACAGAGTAATGAAAAACTGTTTTTT. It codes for CASRRGQSNEKLFF.

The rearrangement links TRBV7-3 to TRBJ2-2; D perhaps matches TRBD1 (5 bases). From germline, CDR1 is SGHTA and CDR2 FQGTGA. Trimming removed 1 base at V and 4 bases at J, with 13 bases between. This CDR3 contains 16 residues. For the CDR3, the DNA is TGTGCCAGCAGCTTAATAAGTCAGGGATCCACCGGGGAGCTGTTTTTT. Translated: CASSLISQGSTGELFF.

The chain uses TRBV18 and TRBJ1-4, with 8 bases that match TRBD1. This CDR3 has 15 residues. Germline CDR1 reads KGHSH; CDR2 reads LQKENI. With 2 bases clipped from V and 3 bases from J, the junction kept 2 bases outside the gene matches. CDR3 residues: CASSPMGQANEKLFF. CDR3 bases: TGTGCCAGCTCACCAATGGGACAGGCTAATGAAAAACTGTTTTTT.

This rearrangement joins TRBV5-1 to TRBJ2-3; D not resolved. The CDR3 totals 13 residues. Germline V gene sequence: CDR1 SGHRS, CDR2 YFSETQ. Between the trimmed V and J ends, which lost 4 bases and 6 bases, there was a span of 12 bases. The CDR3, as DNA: TGCGCCAGCAGCAGGCAGGACGGTGATACGCAGTATTTT. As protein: CASSRQDGDTQYF.

Here the CDR3 DNA reads TGTGCCATCAGTGAGTCAGCCGGACGGGTCTCTGGAAACACCATATATTTT. Encoded protein: CAISESAGRVSGNTIYF. J is TRBJ1-3 and V is TRBV10-3, with unresolved D. There are 17 residues in the CDR3. In germline, CDR1 is ENHRY, CDR2 SYGVKD. V gave up 0 bases and J gave up 0 bases, with 12 bases separating them.

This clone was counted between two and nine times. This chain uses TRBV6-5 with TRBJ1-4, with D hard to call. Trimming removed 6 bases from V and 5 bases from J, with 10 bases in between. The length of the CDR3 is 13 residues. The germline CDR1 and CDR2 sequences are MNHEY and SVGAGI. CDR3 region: CASRNPGNEKLFF. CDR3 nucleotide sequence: TGTGCCAGCAGAAACCCCGGGAATGAAAAACTGTTTTTT.

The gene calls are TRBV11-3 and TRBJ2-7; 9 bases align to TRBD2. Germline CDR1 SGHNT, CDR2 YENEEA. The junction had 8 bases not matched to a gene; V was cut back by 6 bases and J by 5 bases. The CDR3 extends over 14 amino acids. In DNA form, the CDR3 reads TGTGCCAGCAGTGGCGGGGGGGCGTCGGACGAGCAGTACTTC. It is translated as CASSGGGASDEQYF.

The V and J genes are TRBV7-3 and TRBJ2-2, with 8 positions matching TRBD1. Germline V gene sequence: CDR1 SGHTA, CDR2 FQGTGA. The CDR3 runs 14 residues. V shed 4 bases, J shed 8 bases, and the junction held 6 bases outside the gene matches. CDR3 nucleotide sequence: TGTGCCAGCAGCTACGGACAGGGCCGAGGGGAGCTGTTTTTT. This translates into CASSYGQGRGELFF.

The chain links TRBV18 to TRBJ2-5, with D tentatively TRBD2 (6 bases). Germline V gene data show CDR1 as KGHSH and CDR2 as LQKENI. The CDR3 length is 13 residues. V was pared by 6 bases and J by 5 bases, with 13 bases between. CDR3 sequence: CASSVGGEETQYF. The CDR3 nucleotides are TGTGCCAGCTCGGTTGGCGGGGAGGAGACCCAGTACTTC.

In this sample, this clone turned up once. The CDR3: CASSPRHGSTEAFF. The CDR3 nucleotides are TGTGCCAGTAGCCCGAGACACGGTAGCACTGAAGCTTTCTTT. V and J are TRBV19 and TRBJ1-1; D is undetermined. Germline V gene sequence: CDR1 LNHDA, CDR2 SQIVND (reference sequence). The CDR3 loop spans 14 amino acids. V was trimmed by 6 bases and J by 4 bases, leaving 15 bases between them.

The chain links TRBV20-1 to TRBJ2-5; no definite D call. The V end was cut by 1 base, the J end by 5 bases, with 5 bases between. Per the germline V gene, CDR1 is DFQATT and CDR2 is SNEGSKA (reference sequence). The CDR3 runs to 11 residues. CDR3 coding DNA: TGCAGTGCTAGAGGTTTGGAGACCCAGTACTTC. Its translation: CSARGLETQYF.

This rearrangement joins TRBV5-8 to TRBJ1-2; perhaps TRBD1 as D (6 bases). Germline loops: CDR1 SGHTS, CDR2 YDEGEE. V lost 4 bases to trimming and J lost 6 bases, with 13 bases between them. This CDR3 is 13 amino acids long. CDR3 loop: CASSEQGDHGYTF. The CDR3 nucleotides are TGTGCCAGCAGCGAACAGGGAGATCATGGCTACACCTTC.

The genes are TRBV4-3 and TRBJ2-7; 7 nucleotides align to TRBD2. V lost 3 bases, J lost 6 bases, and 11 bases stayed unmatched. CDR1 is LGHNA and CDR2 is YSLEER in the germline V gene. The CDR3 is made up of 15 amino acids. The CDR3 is CASSQAWREMGEQYF. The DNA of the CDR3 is TGCGCCAGCAGCCAGGCCTGGCGGGAGATGGGCGAGCAGTACTTC.

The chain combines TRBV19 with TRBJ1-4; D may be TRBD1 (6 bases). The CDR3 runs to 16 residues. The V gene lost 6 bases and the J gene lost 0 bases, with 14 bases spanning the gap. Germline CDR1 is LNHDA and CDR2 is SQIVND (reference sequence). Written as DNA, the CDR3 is TGTGCCAGTAGGCCACAGGGAGGACCAACTAATGAAAAACTGTTTTTT. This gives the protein CASRPQGGPTNEKLFF.

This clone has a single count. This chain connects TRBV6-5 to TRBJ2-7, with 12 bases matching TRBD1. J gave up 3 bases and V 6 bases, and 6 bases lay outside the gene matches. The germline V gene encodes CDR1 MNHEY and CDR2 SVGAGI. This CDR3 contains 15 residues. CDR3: CASRRDRGLFYEQYF. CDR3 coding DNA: TGTGCCAGCAGGCGGGACAGGGGGCTTTTCTACGAGCAGTACTTC.

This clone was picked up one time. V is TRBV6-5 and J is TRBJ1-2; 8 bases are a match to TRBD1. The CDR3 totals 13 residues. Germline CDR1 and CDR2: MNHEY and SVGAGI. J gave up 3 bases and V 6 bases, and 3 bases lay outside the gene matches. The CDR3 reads CASRGTGDYGYTF. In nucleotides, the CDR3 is TGTGCCAGCAGGGGGACAGGAGACTATGGCTACACCTTC.

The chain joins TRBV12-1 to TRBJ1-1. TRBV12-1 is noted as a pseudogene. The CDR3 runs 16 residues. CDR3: CASSLQGGGSNTEAFF. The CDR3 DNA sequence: TGTGCCAGCAGCCTACAAGGGGGGGGGTCGAACACTGAAGCTTTCTTT.

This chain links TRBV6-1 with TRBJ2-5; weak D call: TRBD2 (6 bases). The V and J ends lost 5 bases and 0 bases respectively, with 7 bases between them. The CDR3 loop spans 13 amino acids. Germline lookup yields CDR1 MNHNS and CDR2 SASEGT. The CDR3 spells CASSRLDQETQYF. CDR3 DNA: TGTGCCAGCAGTAGACTAGACCAAGAGACCCAGTACTTC.

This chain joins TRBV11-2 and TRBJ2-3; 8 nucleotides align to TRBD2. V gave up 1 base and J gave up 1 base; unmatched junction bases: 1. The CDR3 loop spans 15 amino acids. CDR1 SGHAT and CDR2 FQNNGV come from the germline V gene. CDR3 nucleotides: TGTGCCAGCAGCTTAGCGGGGGGGGGCACAGATACGCAGTATTTT. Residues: CASSLAGGGTDTQYF.

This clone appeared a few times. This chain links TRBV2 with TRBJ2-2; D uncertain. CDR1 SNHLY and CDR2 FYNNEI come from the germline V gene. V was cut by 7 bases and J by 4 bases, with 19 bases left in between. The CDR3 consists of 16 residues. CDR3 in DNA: TGTGCCAGCACCTCGTGGGATAGATTGGGCACCGGGGAGCTGTTTTTT. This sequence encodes CASTSWDRLGTGELFF.